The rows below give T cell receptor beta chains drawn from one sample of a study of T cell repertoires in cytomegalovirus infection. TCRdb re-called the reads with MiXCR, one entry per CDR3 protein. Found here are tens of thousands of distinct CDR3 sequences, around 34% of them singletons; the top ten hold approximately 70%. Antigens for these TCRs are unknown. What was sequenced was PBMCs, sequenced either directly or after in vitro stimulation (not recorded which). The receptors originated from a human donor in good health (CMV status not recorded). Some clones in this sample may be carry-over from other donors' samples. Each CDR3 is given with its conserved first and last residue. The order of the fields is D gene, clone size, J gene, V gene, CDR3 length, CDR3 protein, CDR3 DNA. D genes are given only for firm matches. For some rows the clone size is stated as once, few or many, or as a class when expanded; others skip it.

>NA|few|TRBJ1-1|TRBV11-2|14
CASGGARSGTEAFF
TGTGCCAGCGGAGGGGCCCGGTCGGGCACTGAAGCTTTCTTT
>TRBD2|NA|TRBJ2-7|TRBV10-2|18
CASSVPGLPGLADYEQYF
TGCGCCAGCAGTGTTCCGGGACTGCCAGGACTAGCGGACTACGAGCAGTACTTC
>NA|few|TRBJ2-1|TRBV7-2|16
CASSLEYLAPDNEQFF
TGTGCCAGCAGCTTAGAATACCTCGCCCCCGACAATGAGCAGTTCTTC
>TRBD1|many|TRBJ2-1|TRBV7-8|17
CASSRRRPGQGDNEQFF
TGTGCCAGCAGCCGACGTAGACCGGGACAGGGGGACAATGAGCAGTTCTTC
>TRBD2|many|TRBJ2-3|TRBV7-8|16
CASSPLSGRATDTQYF
TGTGCCAGCAGCCCCCTTAGCGGGAGGGCAACAGATACGCAGTATTTT
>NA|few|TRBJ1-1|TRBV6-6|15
CASSLTAHLNTEAFF
TGTGCCAGCAGTTTGACAGCCCATTTGAACACTGAAGCTTTCTTT
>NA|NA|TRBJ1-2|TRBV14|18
CASSHSHGSPTGGAGYTF
TGTGCCAGCAGCCATTCGCACGGGTCTCCAACTGGCGGGGCTGGCTACACCTTC
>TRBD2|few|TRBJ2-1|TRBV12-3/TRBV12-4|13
CASRILADNEQFF
TGTGCCAGCAGAATACTAGCGGACAATGAGCAGTTCTTC
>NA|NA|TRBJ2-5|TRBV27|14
CASGNTNYQETQYF
TGTGCCAGCGGTAACACGAATTACCAAGAGACCCAGTACTTC
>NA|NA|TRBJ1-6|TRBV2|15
CASSVRGPVNSPLHF
TGTGCCAGCAGTGTCAGGGGACCAGTTAATTCACCCCTCCACTTT
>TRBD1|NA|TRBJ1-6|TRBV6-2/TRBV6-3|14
CASSYGTGHQALHF
TGTGCCAGCAGTTACGGGACAGGACACCAAGCCCTCCACTTT
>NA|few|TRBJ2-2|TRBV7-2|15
CASSFYRGGAGELFF
TGTGCCAGCAGCTTTTACAGGGGGGGCGCCGGGGAGCTGTTTTTT
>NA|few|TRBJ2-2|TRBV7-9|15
CASSPTGLFTGELFF
TGTGCCAGCAGCCCGACGGGACTCTTCACCGGGGAGCTGTTTTTT
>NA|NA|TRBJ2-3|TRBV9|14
CASNLIGSTDTQYF
TGTGCCAGCAACCTCATTGGATCCACAGATACGCAGTATTTT
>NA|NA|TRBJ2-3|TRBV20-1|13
CSARVTGPDTQYF
TGCAGTGCTAGAGTTACAGGGCCAGATACGCAGTATTTT
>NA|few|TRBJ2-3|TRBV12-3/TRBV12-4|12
CASSQTTDTQYF
TGTGCCAGCAGCCAAACGACAGATACGCAGTATTTT
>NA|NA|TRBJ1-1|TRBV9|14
CASSVQALNTEAFF
TGTGCCAGCAGCGTACAGGCGCTAAACACTGAAGCTTTCTTT
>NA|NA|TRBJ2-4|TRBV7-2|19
CASSLASHVGEVAKNIQYF
TGTGCCAGCAGCTTAGCGAGCCATGTAGGGGAAGTAGCCAAAAACATTCAGTACTTC